These T cell receptor beta chains were read from a single sample in a study of CD8 T cells in ankylosing spondylitis. MiXCR, applied by TCRdb to the 5' RACE reads, yields one record per CDR3 protein. The sample records hundreds of thousands of distinct CDR3 sequences, 25% to 30% being singletons. Input material: blood, either unsorted or a sorted T cell fraction (not recorded which). These receptors came from a male donor with ankylosing spondylitis. Each CDR3 is given with its conserved first and last residue. D genes are given only for firm matches.

J: TRBJ2-1
V: TRBV30
D: TRBD2
CDR3: CAREGSGKGEQFF

J: TRBJ2-4
V: TRBV7-2
D: .
CDR3: CASSFWAGDPKNIQYF

J: TRBJ1-6
V: TRBV25-1
D: .
CDR3: CASTKAGFDSPLHF

J: TRBJ1-5
V: TRBV7-2
D: TRBD1
CDR3: CASSSDGQGHQPQHF

J: TRBJ1-4
V: TRBV28
D: .
CDR3: CASSLYGQMIFDATNEKLFF

J: TRBJ1-1
V: TRBV6-1
D: .
CDR3: CASSESGWQGLGAFF

J: TRBJ2-1
V: TRBV5-1
D: .
CDR3: CASGEAEQFF

J: TRBJ1-1
V: TRBV29-1
D: .
CDR3: CSVAEKTEAFF

J: TRBJ1-5
V: TRBV12-3/TRBV12-4
D: .
CDR3: CASSSGQGLNQPQHF

J: TRBJ2-3
V: TRBV2
D: .
CDR3: CASTQELTDTQYF

J: TRBJ1-2
V: TRBV24-1
D: .
CDR3: CATSDPRGGDYGYTF

J: TRBJ1-3
V: TRBV28
D: TRBD1
CDR3: CASSWGQSSGNTIYF

J: TRBJ1-2
V: TRBV12-3/TRBV12-4
D: .
CDR3: CASSLGLGFYGYTF

J: TRBJ1-4
V: TRBV7-6
D: .
CDR3: CASSSGTENEKLFF

J: TRBJ2-3
V: TRBV5-8
D: TRBD2
CDR3: CASSFRLAGHTDTQYF

J: TRBJ1-2
V: TRBV5-1
D: TRBD1
CDR3: CASRRDRESGYTF

J: TRBJ2-2
V: TRBV7-8
D: TRBD1
CDR3: CASSLGGQGFTGELFF

J: TRBJ2-1
V: TRBV19
D: .
CDR3: CASIGGNSYNEQFF

J: TRBJ2-2
V: TRBV7-8
D: .
CDR3: CASSVGIHTGELFF

J: TRBJ2-7
V: TRBV20-1
D: TRBD2
CDR3: CSARDFRGTSGGHEQYF

J: TRBJ1-2
V: TRBV3-1
D: TRBD1
CDR3: CASSRQGLNGYTF

J: TRBJ2-2
V: TRBV5-8
D: TRBD1
CDR3: CASWGTGATGELFF

J: TRBJ2-5
V: TRBV2
D: .
CDR3: CASSKNIQETQYF

J: TRBJ2-2
V: TRBV10-3
D: TRBD2
CDR3: CAIRAGEGVGELFF

J: TRBJ1-2
V: TRBV6-4
D: .
CDR3: CASSPQFTNYGYTF

J: TRBJ2-1
V: TRBV28
D: .
CDR3: CASSLSRLGEQFF

J: TRBJ2-7
V: TRBV29-1
D: TRBD2
CDR3: CSVSGLAGHYEQYF

J: TRBJ2-1
V: TRBV20-1
D: TRBD2
CDR3: CSADRRAGLGKYNEQFF

J: TRBJ2-3
V: TRBV7-2
D: .
CDR3: CASSGWETRADTQYF

J: TRBJ1-1
V: TRBV5-1
D: .
CDR3: CASREPNTEAFF

J: TRBJ1-2
V: TRBV5-1
D: TRBD1
CDR3: CASSDQTGVRYTF

J: TRBJ2-1
V: TRBV5-4
D: TRBD2
CDR3: CASSLGTNNNEQFF